The 10 T cell receptor beta chains below come from one sample, sequenced in a study of T cells in Graves' hyperthyroidism and ophthalmopathy. RNA transcripts yielded amplified TCR beta CDR3 regions. The TCR CDR3 first-round RT-PCR relied on the HTBI primer set. Via MiXCR, TCRdb re-called the multiplex PCR reads, giving one row per CDR3 protein. The sample contains 600,000 to 750,000 distinct CDR3 sequences, 17% of which appear only once. Sequenced input: blood. The source of these receptors is a man in his forties or fifties with Graves' hyperthyroidism.

The table lists this clonotype with a few counts. The J gene is TRBJ2-1, the V gene TRBV5-6; D gene unclear. Germline V gives CDR1 SGHDT, CDR2 YYEEEE. The CDR3 contains 14 residues. Trimming removed 1 base at V and 8 bases at J, with 13 bases between. CDR3 protein: CASSLNNRVDEQFF. The CDR3 DNA is TGTGCCAGCAGCTTGAATAACAGAGTCGATGAGCAGTTCTTC.

This chain links TRBV20-1 with TRBJ2-1; the match to TRBD2 covers 7 bases. This CDR3 is 15 amino acids long. Germline V gene sequence: CDR1 DFQATT, CDR2 SNEGSKA (reference sequence). J gave up 6 bases and V 1 base, and 9 bases lay outside the gene matches. The CDR3 DNA is TGCAGTGCTAGAGGGGGAGGGAGTTGGAGCAATGAGCAGTTCTTC. This codes for CSARGGGSWSNEQFF.

V gene TRBV3-1 combines with J gene TRBJ1-5, with D hard to call. The germline V and J ends were trimmed by 1 base and 6 bases, with 10 bases remaining between them. The germline V gene encodes CDR1 LGHDT and CDR2 YNNKEL (reference sequence). This CDR3 is 14 amino acids long. This CDR3 is CASSQGLAVQPQHF. The CDR3 DNA sequence: TGTGCCAGCAGCCAAGGTCTCGCGGTTCAGCCCCAGCATTTT. Full variable domain (outside the CDR3, taken from reference TRBV3-1 and TRBJ1-5): DTAVSQTPKYLVTQMGNDKSIKCEQNLGHDTMYWYKQDSKKFLKIMFSYNNKELIINETVPNRFSPKSPDKAHLNLHINSLELGDSAVYFCASSQGLAVQPQHFGDGTRLSIL.

Only one count was recorded for this clonotype. A read error is likely, as this CDR3 ends without the conserved phenylalanine or tryptophan. The chain has TRBV27 and TRBJ2-7; D is unresolved. CDR3 length equals 15 residues. Germline CDR1 is MNHEY and CDR2 is SMNVEV (reference sequence). Trimming pared 3 bases from V and 2 bases from J, leaving 14 bases between. The CDR3 sequence: CASSFLSVPTYEQYL. The CDR3 nucleotides read TGTGCCAGCAGTTTTCTCAGTGTACCAACCTACGAGCAGTACCTC.

This clonotype has only a few counts. The chain employs TRBV10-3 and TRBJ2-1, with D perhaps matching TRBD2 (6 bases). Trimming took off 3 bases at V and 6 bases at J, with 15 bases between the two ends. The CDR3 has 15 residues. Germline values: CDR1 ENHRY, CDR2 SYGVKD. The CDR3 spells CAISDPFLTSNEQFF. The CDR3, as DNA: TGTGCCATCAGTGACCCTTTTTTGACTAGCAATGAGCAGTTCTTC.

The chain recombines TRBV25-1 with TRBJ2-3, with D possibly TRBD1 on 5 matching bases. There are 17 residues in the CDR3. CDR1 is MGHDK and CDR2 is SYGVNS in the germline V gene. Trimming stripped 1 base from V and 0 bases from J, with 14 bases between. CDR3 region: CASSEFPWQGSTDTQYF. In nucleotides, the CDR3 is TGTGCCAGCAGTGAATTCCCCTGGCAGGGAAGCACAGATACGCAGTATTTT.

This clonotype was recorded at least ten times. V is TRBV11-2 and J is TRBJ2-7, with D unclear. Germline values: CDR1 SGHAT, CDR2 FQNNGV. CDR3 length equals 16 residues. V was clipped by 5 bases and J by 3 bases, with 20 bases between them. The CDR3: CASSRAPRPPIYEQYF. The CDR3 DNA reads as TGTGCCAGCAGCCGGGCCCCGAGACCGCCCATCTACGAGCAGTACTTC. Using reference TRBV11-2 and TRBJ2-7 for the parts outside the CDR3, the full variable domain is EAGVAQSPRYKIIEKRQSVAFWCNPISGHATLYWYQQILGQGPKLLIQFQNNGVVDDSQLPKDRFSAERLKGVDSTLKIQPAKLEDSAVYLCASSRAPRPPIYEQYFGPGTRLTVT.

This clonotype has at least ten counts. This rearrangement joins TRBV7-9 to TRBJ2-1; TRBD2 is a possible D gene (6 bases). Germline-derived CDR1 and CDR2 are SEHNR and FQNEAQ (reference sequence). V lost 7 bases and J lost 4, with 17 bases in between. CDR3 length: 15 residues. The DNA for the CDR3 is TGTGCCAGCACCGGAGGGGTCGGTATATACAATGAGCAGTTCTTC. Translated, it gives CASTGGVGIYNEQFF.

This clonotype was observed many times. V is TRBV19 and J is TRBJ2-5, with 7 positions matching TRBD1. CDR3 length equals 13 residues. Unmatched junction bases numbered 6, after V lost 9 bases and J lost 2 bases. Germline CDR1 and CDR2: LNHDA and SQIVND (reference sequence). Here the CDR3 reads CASDPGQQETQYF. In nucleotides, the CDR3 is TGTGCCAGCGACCCGGGACAGCAAGAGACCCAGTACTTC. Based on the CDR3 plus reference TRBV19 and TRBJ2-5, the full variable domain is DGGITQSPKYLFRKEGQNVTLSCEQNLNHDAMYWYRQDPGQGLRLIYYSQIVNDFQKGDIAEGYSVSREKKESFPLTVTSAQKNPTAFYLCASDPGQQETQYFGPGTRLLVL.

The chain employs TRBV28 and TRBJ2-1, with 7 bases lining up with TRBD2. The V gene end was trimmed by 6 bases and the J gene end by 5 bases; junction bases not matched to a gene: 10. The CDR3 runs to 15 residues. Germline loops: CDR1 MDHEN, CDR2 SYDVKM. CDR3 amino acids: CASSLWEGLHNEQFF. The CDR3 coding sequence is TGTGCCAGCAGCTTGTGGGAGGGCCTACACAATGAGCAGTTCTTC.